These 23 T cell receptor beta chains were sequenced from one sample in a study of T cell responses to AZD1222 COVID-19 vaccine. Libraries were prepared by immunoSEQ multiplex PCR; TCRdb keeps only in-frame clonotypes and omits some of them. The repertoire holds approximately 170,000 clones, around 88% seen once, with 11% in the top ten. The material was peripheral blood, obtained 28 days after the second AZD1222 dose. The receptors were sampled from an adult who received the AZD1222 COVID-19 vaccine.

This chain connects TRBV10-3 to TRBJ2-7, with D perhaps assigned TRBD1 or TRBD2 (6 bases each). Per the germline V gene, CDR1 is ENHRY and CDR2 is SYGVKD. The CDR3 consists of 16 residues. Trimming left V 3 bases short and J 4 bases short, with 19 bases between. CDR3 sequence (DNA): TGTGCCATCAGTGAAGGAGGGTCCCGGGGGCAATACGAGCAGTACTTC. This codes for CAISEGGSRGQYEQYF.

The chain carries TRBV11-1 and TRBJ2-1; the match to TRBD2 covers 9 bases. The CDR3 is made up of 15 amino acids. V gave up 3 bases and J gave up 2 bases; unmatched junction bases: 2. CDR1 is SGHAT and CDR2 is FQDESV in the germline V gene (reference sequence). For the CDR3, the DNA is TGTGCCAGCAGCTTGAAGCGGGGGGCCTACAATGAGCAGTTCTTC. It specifies CASSLKRGAYNEQFF. The full variable domain, completed using reference TRBV11-1 and TRBJ2-1, is EAEVAQSPRYKITEKSQAVAFWCDPISGHATLYWYRQILGQGPELLVQFQDESVVDDSQLPKDRFSAERLKGVDSTLKIQPAELGDSAMYLCASSLKRGAYNEQFFGPGTRLTVL.

Here the CDR3 reads CASSSLVAGYGTEAFF. The DNA for the CDR3 is TGTGCCAGCAGTTCACTCGTGGCAGGGTATGGAACTGAAGCTTTCTTT. The V call is TRBV6-5, the J call TRBJ1-1, with a possible D match to TRBD1 (5 bases). V gave up 4 bases and J gave up 5 bases, with 20 bases separating them. The CDR3 loop spans 16 amino acids. In germline, CDR1 is MNHEY, CDR2 SVGAGI.

V and J are TRBV18 and TRBJ2-1; D not certain. This CDR3 has 14 residues. Germline CDR1 KGHSH, CDR2 LQKENI. The V end lost 3 bases, the J end lost 8 bases, and 14 bases lay between the germline ends. In DNA form, the CDR3 reads TGTGCCAGCTCACCTCTCGTGGGTGGTGATGAGCAGTTCTTC. Residues: CASSPLVGGDEQFF.

This rearrangement joins TRBV6-6 to TRBJ2-3; D possibly corresponds to TRBD2 (5 bases). The CDR3 totals 13 residues. CDR1 and CDR2 from the germline V gene are MNHNY and SVGAGI (reference sequence). Trimming shortened V by 2 bases and J by 4 bases, and 7 bases separated the two germline ends. The CDR3 loop is CASSYRGPDTQYF. CDR3 coding DNA: TGTGCCAGCAGTTACAGAGGGCCAGATACGCAGTATTTT.

This clone was counted once. CDR3 nucleotide sequence: TGCAGTGCTAGTAAGCGGGGAGGGGCAGATACGCAGTATTTT. Translating gives CSASKRGGADTQYF. J is TRBJ2-3 and V is TRBV20-1, with 7 bases lining up with TRBD2. This CDR3 has 14 amino acids. From germline, CDR1 is DFQATT and CDR2 SNEGSKA (reference sequence). V was pared by 3 bases and J by 4 bases, with 7 bases of the junction left unmatched.

The chain carries TRBV6-5 and TRBJ1-6; 7 positions match TRBD1. The CDR3 sequence is 15 residues long. Looked up from germline, CDR1 is MNHEY and CDR2 is SVGAGI. Trimming removed 5 bases from V and 7 bases from J; junction bases left unmatched: 8. The CDR3 DNA sequence: TGTGCCAGCAGTCTTTTTGACAGGGTGAATTCACCCCTCCACTTT. This translates into CASSLFDRVNSPLHF.

The chain recombines TRBV7-9 with TRBJ2-3; TRBD2 agrees at 8 bases. The V gene's germline CDR1 is SEHNR and CDR2 FQNEAQ (reference sequence). CDR3 length: 16 amino acids. With V trimmed by 3 bases and J by 2 bases, 7 bases remained unmatched. The DNA for the CDR3 is TGTGCCAGCAGCTTGCCGGGCGGGGGGAACACAGATACGCAGTATTTT. Amino acids: CASSLPGGGNTDTQYF. The whole variable domain, filled in from reference TRBV7-9 and TRBJ2-3, reads DTGVSQNPRHKITKRGQNVTFRCDPISEHNRLYWYRQTLGQGPEFLTYFQNEAQLEKSRLLSDRFSAERPKGSFSTLEIQRTEQGDSAMYLCASSLPGGGNTDTQYFGPGTRLTVL.

The chain's CDR3 is CASSLRAGVNSNQPQHF. In DNA, the CDR3 is TGTGCCAGCAGTCTAAGAGCAGGGGTCAATAGCAATCAGCCCCAGCATTTT. V and J are TRBV6-6 and TRBJ1-5, with D possibly TRBD1 on 6 matching bases. Germline lookup yields CDR1 MNHNY and CDR2 SVGAGI (reference sequence). The CDR3 is made up of 17 amino acids. With 5 bases removed from V and 0 bases from J, the gap between germline ends came to 17 bases.

The chain has TRBV6-2 or TRBV6-3 and TRBJ1-1, with a weak D call TRBD1 (5 bases). Germline CDR1 is MNHEY and CDR2 is SVGEGT. The CDR3 is made up of 17 amino acids. V was shortened by 6 bases and J by 1 base, with 21 bases between the two germline ends. DNA of the CDR3: TGTGCCAGCAGCCGATGGGCAGGGAAGTCAGCGAACACTGAAGCTTTCTTT. It specifies CASSRWAGKSANTEAFF.

The chain carries TRBV28 and TRBJ1-2; tentatively, D is TRBD1 (6 bases). Trimming took 2 bases from V and 8 from J, leaving 15 bases between them. The CDR3 is made up of 14 amino acids. The germline V gene has CDR1 MDHEN and CDR2 SYDVKM. In DNA form, the CDR3 reads TGTGCCAGCAGTTTAATTTTACAGGGTTACGGCTACACCTTC. Translated, it gives CASSLILQGYGYTF.

This chain joins TRBV7-6 and TRBJ2-1; D tentatively fits TRBD1 or TRBD2 (5 bases each). The CDR3 runs to 16 residues. Germline CDR1 reads SGHVS; CDR2 reads FNYEAQ. Trimming took off 5 bases at V and 6 bases at J, with 20 bases between the two ends. The CDR3 nucleotides are TGTGCCAGCAGCCCGCAAAGCCCGGGACGTATCAATGAGCAGTTCTTC. This sequence encodes CASSPQSPGRINEQFF.

The chain uses TRBV10-3 and TRBJ1-5; 7 positions agree with TRBD1. Unmatched junction bases numbered 6, after V lost 3 bases and J lost 7 bases. CDR3 size: 14 residues. Germline CDR1 ENHRY, CDR2 SYGVKD. The CDR3 protein is CAISEGGRGQPQHF. The CDR3 nucleotides read TGTGCCATCAGTGAAGGGGGCAGGGGCCAGCCCCAGCATTTT.

The chain combines TRBV12-3 or TRBV12-4 with TRBJ1-2; weak D call: TRBD1 (5 bases). The CDR3 totals 13 residues. V was shortened by 10 bases and J by 4 bases, with 16 bases between the two germline ends. The CDR3 loop reads CATSAGRAYGYTF. CDR3 bases: TGTGCCACCTCAGCGGGCAGGGCCTATGGCTACACCTTC.

This chain connects TRBV5-1 to TRBJ1-4; maybe TRBD1 (5 bases). Germline CDR1 reads SGHRS; CDR2 reads YFSETQ. This CDR3 has 14 residues. Trimming left V 7 bases short and J 7 bases short, with 17 bases between. The CDR3 DNA reads as TGCGCCAGCGGTTGGGGACCTGAAGGTGAAAAACTGTTTTTT. Translation gives CASGWGPEGEKLFF.

V and J are TRBV27 and TRBJ2-1, with 7 bases that match TRBD1. V lost 2 bases and J lost 10; bases outside the gene matches: 5. This CDR3 contains 13 residues. Germline lookup yields CDR1 MNHEY and CDR2 SMNVEV (reference sequence). In DNA form, the CDR3 reads TGTGCCAGCAGTTTAAAACGGGACAGCGAGCAGTTCTTC. Residues: CASSLKRDSEQFF.

The rearrangement uses TRBV6-6 and TRBJ2-2; weak D call: TRBD1 (7 bases). In germline, CDR1 is MNHNY, CDR2 SVGAGI (reference sequence). The ends were cut back, 0 bases at V and 6 bases at J, with 11 bases in the middle. The CDR3 extends over 15 amino acids. Here the CDR3 DNA reads TGTGCCAGCAGTTACTCGGAGGGGGCGGCCGGGGAGCTGTTTTTT. It codes for CASSYSEGAAGELFF.

The chain joins TRBV20-1 to TRBJ1-6, with 10 bases that match TRBD1. The CDR3 has 17 residues. Per germline, CDR1 DFQATT and CDR2 SNEGSKA (reference sequence). V dropped 6 bases and J dropped 8; count of bases not matched to a gene: 16. The CDR3 loop reads CSASSGTGVYLDSPLHF. The CDR3 DNA reads as TGCAGTGCAAGTTCCGGGACAGGGGTTTACTTGGATTCACCCCTCCACTTT.

The rearrangement joins TRBV18 to TRBJ2-5; no reliable D call. This CDR3 has 14 residues. V was pared by 2 bases and J by 4 bases, with 11 bases between. CDR1 KGHSH and CDR2 LQKENI come from the germline V gene. In DNA, the CDR3 is TGTGCCAGCTCACCAGGCCCTACCGGAGAGACCCAGTACTTC. It yields the protein CASSPGPTGETQYF.

The chain combines TRBV4-3 with TRBJ1-2, with TRBD1 matching over 7 bases. CDR3 size: 18 residues. The germline V gene encodes CDR1 LGHNA and CDR2 YSLEER. J was trimmed by 4 bases and V by 0 bases; bases with no gene match: 14. The CDR3 is CASSQDRPGGTGGYGYTF. DNA for the CDR3: TGCGCCAGCAGCCAAGATCGGCCAGGGGGAACGGGAGGCTATGGCTACACCTTC.

This chain joins TRBV4-2 and TRBJ1-1; D is possibly TRBD1 (5 bases). V lost 3 bases and J 6 bases, leaving 14 bases between the germline ends. This CDR3 has 14 amino acids. In germline, CDR1 is LGHNA, CDR2 YNFKEQ. This CDR3 is CASSHSTGGSEAFF. CDR3 DNA: TGTGCCAGCAGCCATTCGACGGGGGGGTCTGAAGCTTTCTTT.

Worth noting for this clone: Germline and junction disagree at one end, which may indicate a read error. The chain combines TRBV28 with TRBJ2-7, with 13 bases aligning to TRBD2. The V gene's germline CDR1 is MDHEN and CDR2 SYDVKM. The CDR3 has 15 amino acids. DNA for the CDR3: TGTGCCAGCAGTTCGGTTTCCCGGACTAGCGGGGGCCAGGCCTTC. Amino acids: CASSSVSRTSGGQAF.

The chain combines TRBV7-2 with TRBJ2-7, with TRBD2 identical over 10 bases. The CDR3 loop spans 15 amino acids. V shed 2 bases and J 3 bases; nucleotides not matched to a gene: 4. Germline-derived CDR1 and CDR2 are SGHTA and FQGNSA. CDR3 nucleotide sequence: TGTGCCAGCAGCTTACGGCTAGCGGGGGACTACGAGCAGTACTTC. Amino acids: CASSLRLAGDYEQYF.